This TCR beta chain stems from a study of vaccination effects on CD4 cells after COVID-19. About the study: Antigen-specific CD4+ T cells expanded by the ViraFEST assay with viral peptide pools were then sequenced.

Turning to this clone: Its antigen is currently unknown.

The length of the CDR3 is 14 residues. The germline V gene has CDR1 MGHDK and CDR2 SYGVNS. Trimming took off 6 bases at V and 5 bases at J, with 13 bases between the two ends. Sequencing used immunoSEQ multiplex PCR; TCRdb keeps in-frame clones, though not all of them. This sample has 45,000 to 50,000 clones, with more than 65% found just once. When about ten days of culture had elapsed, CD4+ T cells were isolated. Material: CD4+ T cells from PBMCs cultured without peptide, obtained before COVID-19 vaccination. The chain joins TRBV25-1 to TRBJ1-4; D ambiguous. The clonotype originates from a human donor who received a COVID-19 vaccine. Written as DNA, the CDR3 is TGTGCCAGCAGATTGGACGGAAGGAATGAAAAACTGTTTTTT. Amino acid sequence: CASRLDGRNEKLFF.